The next 27 T cell receptor beta chains were all read from a single sample in a study of OX40 agonist ivuxolimab in advanced cancers. Clones were sequenced by immunoSEQ multiplex PCR, and TCRdb holds only the in-frame ones, with some missing. The table has approximately 61,000 clones, 70% to 90% seen once. This specimen was CD4+ or CD8+ T cells sorted from blood, taken in a trial of the OX40 agonist ivuxolimab. These receptors originate from an adult with an advanced solid tumor such as melanoma, head and neck, liver or kidney cancer.

This clone was counted once. The chain uses TRBV29-1 and TRBJ2-2; possible D gene TRBD1, 5 bases. Germline V CDR1 and CDR2: SQVTM, ANQGSEA. Trimming took 5 bases from V and 5 from J, leaving 12 bases between them. This CDR3 spans 13 amino acids. CDR3 nucleotides: TGCAGCGTTTTCAGGGCGCGGACCGGGGAGCTGTTTTTT. Translated: CSVFRARTGELFF.

CDR3 bases: TGTGCCAGCAGCTTAGCGGGGGCGAACACCGGGGAGCTGTTTTTT. Translation: CASSLAGANTGELFF. The chain recombines TRBV11-3 with TRBJ2-2, with D possibly matching TRBD2 (6 bases). Trimming removed 1 base at V and 0 bases at J, with 6 bases between. Germline CDR1 and CDR2: SGHNT and YENEEA. The CDR3 is 15 residues long.

The J gene is TRBJ2-2, the V gene TRBV6-5; D not resolved. Germline assignment: CDR1 MNHEY and CDR2 SVGAGI. Deletions cut 5 bases from V and 0 bases from J, with 7 bases between. The CDR3 sequence is 14 residues long. The CDR3 DNA sequence: TGTGCCAGCAGTCCTCCGTCGAACACCGGGGAGCTGTTTTTT. Encoded protein: CASSPPSNTGELFF.

CDR3 nucleotides: TGTGCCTGGACTATGGGGAGCTCCTACAATGAGCAGTTCTTC. Its protein product is CAWTMGSSYNEQFF. The chain employs TRBV30 and TRBJ2-1, with D maybe TRBD2 (5 bases). Deletions cut 4 bases from V and 0 bases from J, with 10 bases between. CDR3 size: 14 residues. Per germline, CDR1 GTSNPN and CDR2 SVGIG (reference sequence).

This sequence joins TRBV7-2 and TRBJ2-5; 8 nucleotides align to TRBD2. The germline V gene encodes CDR1 SGHTA and CDR2 FQGNSA. J gave up 4 bases and V 6 bases, and 10 bases lay outside the gene matches. The CDR3 is 15 residues long. The CDR3 DNA follows: TGTGCCAGCAGGTTAACCGCGGGAGGTGGAGAGACCCAGTACTTC. This encodes CASRLTAGGGETQYF.

V usage is TRBV5-6 and J usage is TRBJ2-5; D is undetermined. V shed 2 bases and J shed 5 bases, with 4 bases lying between them. Germline CDR1 reads SGHDT; CDR2 reads YYEEEE. The CDR3 loop spans 11 amino acids. CDR3 in DNA: TGTGCCAGCAGCTTCGGGGAGACCCAGTACTTC. It is translated as CASSFGETQYF.

This rearrangement joins TRBV7-8 to TRBJ2-5, with D perhaps matching TRBD2 (5 bases). Germline assignment: CDR1 SGHVS and CDR2 FQNEAQ. This CDR3 comprises 18 residues. V was pared by 2 bases and J by 6 bases, with 25 bases between. In nucleotides, the CDR3 is TGTGCCAGCAGCTTAAGAGCAGCGGAAAGCCGATCTTTGCAGACCCAGTACTTC. Residues: CASSLRAAESRSLQTQYF.

The rearrangement joins TRBV5-8 to TRBJ1-5, with D possibly being TRBD1 (5 bases). This CDR3 comprises 15 residues. V was pared by 4 bases and J by 5 bases, with 16 bases between. From germline, CDR1 is SGHTS and CDR2 YDEGEE. Here the CDR3 reads CASSPVRGMDQPQHF. The DNA for the CDR3 is TGTGCCAGCAGCCCCGTCCGGGGCATGGATCAGCCCCAGCATTTT.

This clone was observed a single time. The chain is built from TRBV7-2 and TRBJ2-5; TRBD1 is a possible D gene (5 bases). This CDR3 region has 12 residues. V lost 2 bases, J lost 10 bases, and 11 bases lay in between. Germline V gene sequence: CDR1 SGHTA, CDR2 FQGNSA. The CDR3 nucleotides read TGTGCCAGCAGCTTACAGGGTAACATCCAGTACTTC. Translation: CASSLQGNIQYF.

CDR3 protein: CATSRDYGGGEKLFF. CDR3 nucleotide sequence: TGTGCCACCAGCAGAGATTACGGTGGCGGCGAAAAACTGTTTTTT. The V gene is TRBV15, the J gene TRBJ1-4; D ambiguous. Trimming shortened V by 0 bases and J by 8 bases, and 13 bases separated the two germline ends. Germline V CDR1 and CDR2: LNHNV, YYDKDF (reference sequence). CDR3 length equals 15 residues.

By sample fraction, this clone is medium-sized. The chain has TRBV20-1 and TRBJ1-2; no firm D call. Germline CDR1 and CDR2: DFQATT and SNEGSKA (reference sequence). Trimming cost V 6 bases and J 4 bases, with 9 bases left between them. The length of the CDR3 is 11 residues. CDR3 sequence: CSAIGLYGYTF. CDR3 nucleotide sequence: TGCAGTGCAATCGGGCTCTATGGCTACACCTTC.

The chain recombines TRBV6-5 with TRBJ2-2; D gene uncertain. The CDR3 runs 14 residues. In germline, CDR1 is MNHEY, CDR2 SVGAGI. With 1 base removed from V and 4 bases from J, the gap between germline ends came to 7 bases. The chain's CDR3 is CASSYFSGTGELFF. Written as DNA, the CDR3 is TGTGCCAGCAGTTACTTTTCGGGCACCGGGGAGCTGTTTTTT.

V usage is TRBV9 and J usage is TRBJ2-1, with TRBD2 matching over 13 bases. CDR3 length equals 17 residues. J lost 4 bases, V lost 1 base, and 5 bases had no gene match. Germline V CDR1 and CDR2: SGDLS, YYNGEE. The CDR3: CASSVTSGRAEYNEQFF. CDR3 sequence (DNA): TGTGCCAGCAGCGTAACTAGCGGGAGGGCCGAATACAATGAGCAGTTCTTC.

Only a few counts were recorded for this clone. V usage is TRBV10-3 and J usage is TRBJ1-5; TRBD1 aligns across 10 bases. CDR3 size: 14 residues. CDR1 ENHRY and CDR2 SYGVKD come from the germline V gene. V was clipped by 10 bases and J by 6 bases; unmatched bases: 9. This CDR3 reads CATADRGFVQPQHF. The CDR3 DNA sequence: TGTGCCACCGCGGACAGGGGGTTCGTTCAGCCCCAGCATTTT.

V is TRBV6-5 and J is TRBJ2-7; D gene ambiguous. In germline, CDR1 is MNHEY, CDR2 SVGAGI. Trimming shortened V by 5 bases and J by 1 base, and 9 bases separated the two germline ends. The CDR3 has 13 amino acids. In DNA, the CDR3 is TGTGCCAGCAGTCAACATGGGTCCTACGAGCAGTACTTC. Translating gives CASSQHGSYEQYF.

The chain has TRBV30 and TRBJ1-2, with 8 bases lining up with TRBD1. Looked up from germline, CDR1 is GTSNPN and CDR2 is SVGIG (reference sequence). Losses at the gene ends were 7 bases for V and 9 bases for J; bases not matched to a gene: 16. This CDR3 has 14 amino acids. CDR3: CALTRTRTGSRYTF. DNA for the CDR3: TGTGCCTTAACCAGGACCAGGACAGGGTCTCGCTACACCTTC. The complete variable domain, with remaining parts taken from reference TRBV30 and TRBJ1-2, reads SQTIHQWPATLVQPVGSPLSLECTVEGTSNPNLYWYRQAAGRGLQLLFYSVGIGQISSEVPQNLSASRPQDRQFILSSKKLLLSDSGFYLCALTRTRTGSRYTFGSGTRLTVV.

V and J are TRBV6-1 and TRBJ1-4; weak D call: TRBD1 (5 bases). Trimming pared 6 bases from V and 10 bases from J, leaving 21 bases between. Looked up from germline, CDR1 is MNHNS and CDR2 is SASEGT. This CDR3 comprises 15 residues. CDR3 residues: CASRVRGREDGKLFF. The DNA of the CDR3 is TGTGCCAGCAGGGTGCGGGGCAGGGAGGACGGAAAACTGTTTTTT.

There are a few counts of this clone. The chain combines TRBV6-1 with TRBJ2-3; perhaps TRBD1 as D (5 bases). The CDR3 totals 15 residues. The ends were cut back, 6 bases at V and 0 bases at J, with 13 bases in the middle. Germline loops: CDR1 MNHNS, CDR2 SASEGT. The CDR3 region is CASSAGQFSTDTQYF. In DNA form, the CDR3 reads TGTGCCAGCAGCGCAGGGCAGTTCAGCACAGATACGCAGTATTTT.

V and J are TRBV10-1 and TRBJ2-1; 13 bases agree with TRBD2. Per germline, CDR1 WNHNN and CDR2 SYGVQD (reference sequence). The CDR3 length is 15 residues. Trimming removed 7 bases from V and 10 bases from J; junction bases left unmatched: 10. In nucleotides, the CDR3 is TGCGCCAGCACACCTGGACTAGCGGGAGCCGAGGAGCAGTTCTTC. Translating gives CASTPGLAGAEEQFF.

The chain links TRBV6-1 to TRBJ2-1; TRBD1 aligns across 7 bases. This CDR3 is 15 amino acids long. The germline CDR1 and CDR2 sequences are MNHNS and SASEGT. Trimming at V came to 7 bases and at J to 0 bases, leaving 6 bases not matched to a gene. The CDR3 coding sequence is TGTGCCAGCACACCGACAGGGTCCTCCTACAATGAGCAGTTCTTC. This gives the protein CASTPTGSSYNEQFF.

This clone was picked up one time. CDR3 protein: CASSMRTSGFSTDTQYF. The CDR3 bases are TGTGCCAGCAGCATGCGGACTAGCGGGTTTAGCACAGATACGCAGTATTTT. The V call is TRBV5-6, the J call TRBJ2-3, with 11 positions matching TRBD2. The V gene's germline CDR1 is SGHDT and CDR2 YYEEEE. V was pared by 4 bases and J by 0 bases, with 7 bases of the junction left unmatched. CDR3 length equals 17 residues.

The rearrangement links TRBV11-2 to TRBJ2-2; D call uncertain. The germline V gene has CDR1 SGHAT and CDR2 FQNNGV. V was clipped by 5 bases and J by 4 bases, with 8 bases between them. The CDR3 sequence is 13 residues long. The CDR3 bases are TGTGCCAGCAGCCACGGTAGCACCGGGGAGCTGTTTTTT. It specifies CASSHGSTGELFF.

This chain connects TRBV5-1 to TRBJ2-1, with 8 bases identical to TRBD2. V shed 4 bases and J 0 bases; nucleotides not matched to a gene: 6. Looked up from germline, CDR1 is SGHRS and CDR2 is YFSETQ. This CDR3 is built from 16 residues. This chain's CDR3 is CASSGAGGSSYNEQFF. The CDR3 nucleotides are TGCGCCAGCAGCGGCGCGGGGGGTAGCTCCTACAATGAGCAGTTCTTC.

The chain has TRBV6-1 and TRBJ2-7; D might be TRBD2 (5 bases). Trimming left V 2 bases short and J 5 bases short, with 7 bases between. This CDR3 contains 12 residues. Per the germline V gene, CDR1 is MNHNS and CDR2 is SASEGT. The CDR3 region is CASSEWENEQYF. The DNA of the CDR3 is TGTGCCAGCAGTGAATGGGAGAACGAGCAGTACTTC.

This clone was seen only a few times. The chain carries TRBV7-9 and TRBJ2-2; tentative D call: TRBD2 (6 bases). The CDR3 length is 15 residues. Germline loops: CDR1 SEHNR, CDR2 FQNEAQ (reference sequence). Trimming shortened V by 5 bases and J by 4 bases, and 14 bases separated the two germline ends. In nucleotides, the CDR3 is TGTGCCAGCAGCAAAAGGAGGGGAGGCACCGGGGAGCTGTTTTTT. Encoded protein: CASSKRRGGTGELFF.

The gene calls are TRBV2 and TRBJ1-1; unclear D gene. The CDR3 has 15 amino acids. Per the germline V gene, CDR1 is SNHLY and CDR2 is FYNNEI. Trimming removed 5 bases at V and 5 bases at J, with 18 bases between. This CDR3 is CASSLQRVETTEAFF. The CDR3 nucleotides read TGTGCCAGCAGTCTCCAGCGGGTTGAGACAACTGAAGCTTTCTTT.

The rearrangement links TRBV6-5 to TRBJ2-7, with 8 bases that match TRBD1. The length of the CDR3 is 16 residues. Germline CDR1 and CDR2: MNHEY and SVGAGI. The J segment lost 7 bases and the V segment lost 2 bases, leaving 13 bases of the junction unmatched. CDR3: CASSYPSAGGNREQYF. The CDR3 coding sequence is TGTGCCAGCAGTTACCCGTCTGCAGGGGGCAATAGGGAGCAGTACTTC.